The clone carrying this T cell receptor beta chain was seen only a few times. Its target is unknown. This record comes from a study of response to subunit inactivated influenza vaccine. TCRdb recomputed calls from the RT-PCR reads with MiXCR, one row per CDR3 protein. The sample consists of about 800,000 distinct CDR3 sequences, less than 25% of them appearing once. General observations from the study: With each seasonal influenza vaccination, the authors suggested, few new T cells are recruited.

The CDR3 spans 14 residues. The germline V and J ends were trimmed by 2 bases and 7 bases, with 9 bases remaining between them. In germline, CDR1 is MNHEY, CDR2 SVGAGI. Specimen: PBMCs from blood, collected about 5 days after vaccination. The V call is TRBV6-5, the J call TRBJ1-6; D might be TRBD1 (5 bases). This TCR came from a man in his fifties who received an inactivated influenza vaccine. CDR3 residues: CASSYAGNNSPLHF. For the CDR3, the DNA is TGTGCCAGCAGTTACGCAGGGAACAATTCACCCCTCCACTTT.